Each of the 14 T cell receptor beta chains below was sequenced from the same sample in a study of human T cells and chemical hapten exposure. Time point noted: pre-sensitization, week 0. Regarding treatment: therapeutic diphenylcyclopropenone sensitization with weekly scalp DPC. One entry per CDR3 protein, called by TCRdb with MiXCR from the RACE reads. In the table there are about 180,000 distinct CDR3 sequences, approximately 29% of which are singletons. Here the sequenced sample was whole blood, taken in connection with sensitization to the hapten diphenylcyclopropenone (DPC). The receptors stem from a woman in her 30s with alopecia areata. Some clones in this sample may be carry-over from other donors' samples.

This sequence joins TRBV5-1 and TRBJ2-2, with 9 bases that match TRBD1. Germline CDR1 is SGHRS and CDR2 is YFSETQ. This CDR3 has 15 residues. V was pared by 4 bases and J by 1 base, with 2 bases of the junction left unmatched. The CDR3 sequence: CASSRGQGNTGELFF. CDR3 nucleotide sequence: TGCGCCAGCAGCAGGGGACAGGGGAACACCGGGGAGCTGTTTTTT.

The chain combines TRBV7-3 with TRBJ2-2; 8 positions agree with TRBD1. The length of the CDR3 is 16 residues. V trimming: 8 bases; J trimming: 1 base; junction bases outside the gene matches: 9. Per germline, CDR1 SGHTA and CDR2 FQGTGA. CDR3 sequence (DNA): TGTGCCAGCGGAAAACAGGGGGGAATGAACACCGGGGAGCTGTTTTTT. Translated, it gives CASGKQGGMNTGELFF.

This clonotype was counted only a few times. The V call is TRBV11-1, the J call TRBJ2-4; 7 bases are shared with TRBD1. CDR1 and CDR2 from the germline V gene are SGHAT and FQDESV (reference sequence). The CDR3 is 15 amino acids. Trimming removed 4 bases from V and 7 bases from J; junction bases left unmatched: 10. CDR3 sequence (DNA): TGTGCCAGCAGCTCGGCAGACAGGGCAATCAACATTCAGTACTTC. Translation gives CASSSADRAINIQYF.

This clonotype occurred a few times. This chain connects TRBV27 to TRBJ2-2; weak D call: TRBD1 (6 bases). This CDR3 region has 14 residues. In germline, CDR1 is MNHEY, CDR2 SMNVEV (reference sequence). V was shortened by 4 bases and J by 8 bases, with 14 bases between the two germline ends. CDR3 in amino acids: CASSSRGLWGELFF. The CDR3 DNA sequence: TGTGCCAGCAGTTCGAGGGGGTTGTGGGGGGAGCTGTTTTTT.

The V gene is TRBV7-2, the J gene TRBJ2-5; 8 bases agree with TRBD1. Germline V gives CDR1 SGHTA, CDR2 FQGNSA. With V trimmed by 3 bases and J by 3 bases, 6 bases remained unmatched. The CDR3 covers 15 residues. The CDR3 spells CASSFDRGSEETQYF. CDR3 bases: TGTGCCAGCAGCTTCGACAGGGGTTCGGAAGAGACCCAGTACTTC.

Many counts were recorded for this clonotype. V is TRBV20-1 and J is TRBJ2-7; TRBD1 matches 9 bases. This CDR3 is built from 13 residues. V lost 7 bases to trimming and J lost 3 bases; unmatched junction nucleotides: 7. Germline CDR1 and CDR2: DFQATT and SNEGSKA (reference sequence). CDR3 coding DNA: TGCAGTGTCCCGGGACAGGGTATCTACGAGCAGTACTTC. Translating it yields CSVPGQGIYEQYF.

This clonotype was observed a few times. The rearrangement uses TRBV7-2 and TRBJ2-5, with TRBD2 matching 9 bases. The V gene's germline CDR1 is SGHTA and CDR2 FQGNSA. Trimming cost V 8 bases and J 2 bases; bases outside gene matches: 6. There are 14 residues in the CDR3. In DNA form, the CDR3 reads TGTGCCAGCTCGGCTAGCGGGAATCAAGAGACCCAGTACTTC. Protein sequence: CASSASGNQETQYF. The entire variable domain, with the rest obtained from reference TRBV7-2 and TRBJ2-5, is as follows: GAGVSQSPSNKVTEKGKDVELRCDPISGHTALYWYRQSLGQGLEFLIYFQGNSAPDKSGLPSDRFSAERTGGSVSTLTIQRTQQEDSAVYLCASSASGNQETQYFGPGTRLLVL.

V and J are TRBV29-1 and TRBJ1-1, with D perhaps matching TRBD1 (5 bases). Trimming shortened V by 3 bases and J by 4 bases, and 12 bases separated the two germline ends. The V gene's germline CDR1 is SQVTM and CDR2 ANQGSEA. CDR3 length: 13 amino acids. The chain's CDR3 is CSVEEGRFTEAFF. Written as DNA, the CDR3 is TGCAGCGTTGAGGAGGGGCGTTTCACTGAAGCTTTCTTT.

The chain links TRBV11-2 to TRBJ2-3; D might be TRBD1 or TRBD2, each matching 5 bases. Trimming stripped 2 bases from V and 4 bases from J, with 22 bases between. Germline-derived CDR1 and CDR2 are SGHAT and FQNNGV. The CDR3 extends over 18 amino acids. The CDR3 protein is CASSLMRAKGSSADTQYF. In nucleotides, the CDR3 is TGTGCCAGCAGCTTAATGCGGGCCAAGGGGAGTTCCGCAGATACGCAGTATTTT.

This chain connects TRBV25-1 to TRBJ2-4, with 8 bases aligning to TRBD1. This CDR3 region has 12 residues. Germline V gives CDR1 MGHDK, CDR2 SYGVNS. V lost 5 bases, J lost 6 bases, and 0 bases stayed unmatched. This CDR3 is CASSTGGNIQYF. CDR3 nucleotides: TGTGCCAGCAGTACAGGGGGAAACATTCAGTACTTC.

This clonotype has a handful of counts. The chain links TRBV7-2 to TRBJ2-5; no reliable D call. V was pared by 5 bases and J by 5 bases, with 9 bases between. Germline assignment: CDR1 SGHTA and CDR2 FQGNSA. The CDR3 extends over 12 amino acids. The CDR3 protein is CASSPNRETQYF. CDR3 nucleotides: TGTGCCAGCAGCCCCAATCGGGAGACCCAGTACTTC. Full variable domain (outside the CDR3, taken from reference TRBV7-2 and TRBJ2-5): GAGVSQSPSNKVTEKGKDVELRCDPISGHTALYWYRQSLGQGLEFLIYFQGNSAPDKSGLPSDRFSAERTGGSVSTLTIQRTQQEDSAVYLCASSPNRETQYFGPGTRLLVL.

The rearrangement uses TRBV11-3 and TRBJ2-3; maybe TRBD1 (6 bases). The V end lost 5 bases, the J end lost 1 base, and 13 bases lay between the germline ends. Germline assignment: CDR1 SGHNT and CDR2 YENEEA. This CDR3 spans 15 amino acids. DNA of the CDR3: TGTGCCAGCAGCCACGAGGGGGTCGGCACAGATACGCAGTATTTT. Protein product: CASSHEGVGTDTQYF.

In its sample, this clonotype was seen a few times. V and J are TRBV9 and TRBJ2-5, with a tentative D call TRBD2 (6 bases). CDR3 length: 12 residues. In germline, CDR1 is SGDLS, CDR2 YYNGEE. V lost 0 bases, J lost 7 bases, and 7 bases lay in between. The CDR3 DNA is TGTGCCAGCAGCGTAGTGGGGGGGACCCAGTACTTC. Translated: CASSVVGGTQYF.

The chain combines TRBV11-2 with TRBJ2-7; possibly TRBD1 for D (6 bases). Germline V gene sequence: CDR1 SGHAT, CDR2 FQNNGV. The CDR3 contains 13 residues. Trimming cost V 4 bases and J 3 bases, with 10 bases left between them. The CDR3 protein is CASSSRGDYEQYF. The CDR3 coding sequence is TGTGCCAGCAGCTCCAGGGGAGACTACGAGCAGTACTTC.